This is a list of T cell receptor beta chains from one sample in a study of cytomegalovirus exposure and HLA in healthy donors. TCRdb keeps only in-frame clones here, not all; method: immunoSEQ multiplex PCR. The sample lists over 100,000 clones; around 80% were seen once. Sequenced sample: PBMCs. The receptors here all came from a man younger than 45 in good health and CMV-seropositive. Both conserved end residues are part of each CDR3. Fields, in order: clone size, J gene, D gene, V gene, CDR3 DNA, CDR3 protein. A D gene is named only where the DNA matches it firmly. Some rows have no size entry. The others give once, few or many, or a class for an expanded clone.

>-|TRBJ1-2|-|TRBV4-2
TGTGCCAGCAGCCAAGAGACTTTAGGTCCGTCAACGAGCTACACCTTC
CASSQETLGPSTSYTF
>-|TRBJ1-1|-|TRBV7-3
TGTGCCAGCAGCCAGGCAGGGCAAGAAGCTTTCTTT
CASSQAGQEAFF
>-|TRBJ2-1|-|TRBV7-2
TGTGCCAGCAGCTTAGATCCTAGCTACAATGAGCAGTTCTTC
CASSLDPSYNEQFF
>few|TRBJ2-2|TRBD2|TRBV5-8
TGTGCCAGCAGTTGGGAGGGCGGGGAGCTGTTTTTT
CASSWEGGELFF
>-|TRBJ2-3|-|TRBV5-6
TGTGCCAGCAGCTTGGTAAGCACAGATACGCAGTATTTT
CASSLVSTDTQYF
>-|TRBJ2-5|-|TRBV15
TGTGCCACCAGCAGAGATCGGGAGACCCAGTACTTC
CATSRDRETQYF
>-|TRBJ2-2|TRBD2|TRBV14
TGTGCCAGCAGCCAACGGAAAGCGGGGTGGACCGGGGAGCTGTTTTTT
CASSQRKAGWTGELFF
>-|TRBJ2-3|TRBD2|TRBV6-1
TGTGCCGGCCGCGAACGGGGGGGGACCACAGATACGCAGTATTTT
CAGRERGGTTDTQYF
>-|TRBJ2-2|TRBD2|TRBV6-5
TGTGGGTCGACGGGGGGATATAACGGGGAGCTGTTTTTT
CGSTGGYNGELFF
>once|TRBJ1-1|TRBD1|TRBV7-8
TGTGCCAGCAGCCCTCACAGGGGGCTCACTGAAGCTTTCTTT
CASSPHRGLTEAFF
>-|TRBJ2-7|TRBD1|TRBV9
TGTGCCAGCAGCGTAAGGGACAGGGCTCCCTACGAGCAGTACTTC
CASSVRDRAPYEQYF
>-|TRBJ1-1|TRBD1|TRBV7-2
TGTGCCAGCAGCTCCAGGGGGAACTGGGGACAGCAGAACACTGAAGCTTTCTTT
CASSSRGNWGQQNTEAFF
>-|TRBJ1-5|-|TRBV5-1
TGCGCCAGCAGCAGCTATCAGGGACTTGATCAGCCCCAGCATTTT
CASSSYQGLDQPQHF
>-|TRBJ1-5|-|TRBV7-5
TGTGTCAGAAGCTTAGCCGGACTGAATAGCAATCAGCCCCAGCATTTT
CVRSLAGLNSNQPQHF
>-|TRBJ2-2|TRBD2|TRBV5-1
TGCGCCAGCAGCCTAGAGCGGGGAGGGTCCGGGGAGCTGTTTTTT
CASSLERGGSGELFF
>-|TRBJ1-1|TRBD1|TRBV5-5
TGTGCCAGCAGCGAAAGGGGACAGGATTTTGAAGCTTTCTTT
CASSERGQDFEAFF
>few|TRBJ2-2|TRBD1|TRBV5-4
TGTGCCAGCAGCTTGGTCGGGCAGGGGGCGTGGACCGGGGAGCTGTTTTTT
CASSLVGQGAWTGELFF
>-|TRBJ1-2|-|TRBV15
TGTGCCACCAGCAGAGATTGGCGACAGAGCTATGGCTACACCTTC
CATSRDWRQSYGYTF
>-|TRBJ1-4|-|TRBV5-6
TGTGCCAGCAGCTTGATGACGGCGGCGGTGGAAAAACTGTTTTTT
CASSLMTAAVEKLFF
>-|TRBJ2-3|TRBD1|TRBV23-1
TGCGCCAGCACAGGGGGCCCAGAACGGGATACGCAGTATTTT
CASTGGPERDTQYF
>-|TRBJ1-2|-|TRBV5-6
TGTGCCAGCAGCTTGGCAGGGTCCAGGTTCGGCTACACCTTC
CASSLAGSRFGYTF
>-|TRBJ1-5|TRBD1|TRBV27
TGTGCCAGCAGTCATACCTTACAGGGGCTTGAGGATCAGCCCCAGCATTTT
CASSHTLQGLEDQPQHF
>-|TRBJ1-4|-|TRBV2
TGTGCCACCCGGACAGCCTACAATGAAAAACTGTTTTTT
CATRTAYNEKLFF
>-|TRBJ2-7|TRBD1|TRBV7-8
TGTGCCAGCAAATCGAGGCCAGGGGGCTCCTACGAGCAGTACTTC
CASKSRPGGSYEQYF
>-|TRBJ1-5|-|TRBV7-9
TGTGCCAGCAGCCCCCGGGGGGGGAGCAATCAGCCCCAGCATTTT
CASSPRGGSNQPQHF
>-|TRBJ1-1|-|TRBV5-1
TGCGCCAGCAGGTTGGAGTCGGGCACTGAAGCTTTCTTT
CASRLESGTEAFF
>few|TRBJ2-3|TRBD1|TRBV5-1
TGCGCCAGCAGCCGTCGAAGGGACAGGGGCACAGATACGCAGTATTTT
CASSRRRDRGTDTQYF
>-|TRBJ2-1|TRBD2|TRBV11-3
TGTGCCAGCAGCTTAGTCAGCGGGAGTTTGGGTGAGCAGTTCTTC
CASSLVSGSLGEQFF
>-|TRBJ1-1|-|TRBV6-6
TGTGCCAGCAGGCGATATCCACAAGGTAGGGGTGAAGCTTTCTTT
CASRRYPQGRGEAFF
>-|TRBJ2-5|TRBD1|TRBV7-7
TGTGCCAGCAGCTTAGTCGGACAGGGGGTAGAGACCCAGTACTTC
CASSLVGQGVETQYF
>-|TRBJ2-2|-|TRBV5-5
TGTGCCAGCAGCTTGGCTGCGGGCCTGCGAGGCACCGGGGAGCTGTTTTTT
CASSLAAGLRGTGELFF
>-|TRBJ1-3|-|TRBV6-6
TGTGCCAGCAGTTTTGGACAGACTGGAAACACCATATATTTT
CASSFGQTGNTIYF
>-|TRBJ2-1|TRBD2|TRBV7-2
TGTGCCAGCAGCCCCCAGGCTAGCGGGAGAACCCACAATGAGCAGTTCTTC
CASSPQASGRTHNEQFF
>-|TRBJ1-5|-|TRBV6-1
TGTGCCAGCCGTAGGGGGTACGATAGCAATCAGCCCCAGCATTTT
CASRRGYDSNQPQHF
>-|TRBJ1-6|TRBD1|TRBV19
TGTGCCAGTAGTATCACAGGGGAGGATTCACCCCTCCACTTT
CASSITGEDSPLHF
>-|TRBJ2-3|-|TRBV7-9
TGTGCCAGCAGCTTAGTGGTTGTTGAGGGGGCAGATACGCAGTATTTT
CASSLVVVEGADTQYF
>-|TRBJ1-2|-|TRBV28
TGTGCCAGCAGTTTCCTCGGGGCTAACTATGGCTACACCTTC
CASSFLGANYGYTF
>-|TRBJ2-2|TRBD2|TRBV19
TGTGCCAGTAGTCTACGGCGGGAGGGCTTCGGGGAGCTGTTTTTT
CASSLRREGFGELFF
>-|TRBJ2-1|-|TRBV11-2
TGTGCCAGCAGCTTATCGACAGTGCAATACTCATACAATGAGCAGTTCTTC
CASSLSTVQYSYNEQFF
>-|TRBJ1-2|TRBD1|TRBV6-5
TGTGCCAGCAGTTTACGCCGACAGGGGGGCTCGGGTGGCTACACCTTC
CASSLRRQGGSGGYTF
>-|TRBJ1-1|-|TRBV5-1
TGCGCCAGCAGACTTCCGGGGTGGGAGACTGAAGCTTTCTTT
CASRLPGWETEAFF
>few|TRBJ2-1|TRBD2|TRBV6-4
TGTGCCAGCAGTCGGCTAGCGGGGAGAGACTACAATGAGCAGTTCTTC
CASSRLAGRDYNEQFF
>once|TRBJ2-5|-|TRBV7-7
TGTGCCAGCAGCTTAACCACAGGTTCAGAGACCCAGTACTTC
CASSLTTGSETQYF
>once|TRBJ2-5|-|TRBV5-1
TGCGCCAGCAGCCGCGAGGCGGGCCAAGAGACCCAGTACTTC
CASSREAGQETQYF
>-|TRBJ1-2|-|TRBV6-5
TGTGCCAGCAGTTATAGACAGGCGCCTAAGAAGGGCTACACCTTC
CASSYRQAPKKGYTF
>-|TRBJ2-7|TRBD2|TRBV5-1
TGCGCCAGCAGCTTCTCGGGGGGGCTCTACGAGCAGTACTTC
CASSFSGGLYEQYF
>-|TRBJ2-1|TRBD1|TRBV6-1
TGTGCCAGCCAACAGGGGCGCTACAATGAGCAGTTCTTC
CASQQGRYNEQFF
>-|TRBJ1-1|-|TRBV2
TGTGCCAGCAGCCGGGGAGGACTTGAGACTGAAGCTTTCTTT
CASSRGGLETEAFF
>-|TRBJ1-6|TRBD1|TRBV5-1
TGCGCCAGCAGCGATGGGACAGGACCTAATTCACCCCTCCACTTT
CASSDGTGPNSPLHF
>few|TRBJ1-6|-|TRBV6-1
TGTGCCAGCAGTTCCGGGAGGGACAATTCACCCCTCCACTTT
CASSSGRDNSPLHF
>once|TRBJ2-3|TRBD2|TRBV30
TGTGCCTGGAGTGCAGGACTAGCTGTGAGCACAGATACGCAGTATTTT
CAWSAGLAVSTDTQYF
>-|TRBJ1-1|-|TRBV4-1
TGCGCCAGCAGCCGCGGGACCGGCACTGAAGCTTTCTTT
CASSRGTGTEAFF
>-|TRBJ1-1|TRBD1|TRBV2
TGTGCCAGCAGTGGTGACAGGGGCCTTACGATGAACACTGAAGCTTTCTTT
CASSGDRGLTMNTEAFF
>-|TRBJ2-4|-|TRBV19
TGTGCCAGTAGTATGAGTACAGCCAAAAACATTCAGTACTTC
CASSMSTAKNIQYF
>-|TRBJ1-4|-|TRBV2
TGTGCCAGCAGTGAAGGCGCGGGTCGAAAACTGTTTTTT
CASSEGAGRKLFF